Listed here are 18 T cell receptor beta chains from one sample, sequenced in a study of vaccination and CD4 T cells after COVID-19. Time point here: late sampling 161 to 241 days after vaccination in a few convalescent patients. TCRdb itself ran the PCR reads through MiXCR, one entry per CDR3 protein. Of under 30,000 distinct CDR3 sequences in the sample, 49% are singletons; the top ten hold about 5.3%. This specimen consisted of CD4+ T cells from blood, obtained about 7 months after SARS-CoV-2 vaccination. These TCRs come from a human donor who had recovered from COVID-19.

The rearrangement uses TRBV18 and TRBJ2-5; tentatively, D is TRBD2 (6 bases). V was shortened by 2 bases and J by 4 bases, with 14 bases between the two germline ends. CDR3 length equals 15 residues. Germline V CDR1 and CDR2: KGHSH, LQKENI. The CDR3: CASSPSRAAGETQYF. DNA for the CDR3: TGTGCCAGCTCACCAAGCAGGGCAGCGGGAGAGACCCAGTACTTC. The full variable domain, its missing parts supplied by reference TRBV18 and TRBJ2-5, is NAGVMQNPRHLVRRRGQEARLRCSPMKGHSHVYWYRQLPEEGLKFMVYLQKENIIDESGMPKERFSAEFPKEGPSILRIQQVVRGDSAAYFCASSPSRAAGETQYFGPGTRLLVL.

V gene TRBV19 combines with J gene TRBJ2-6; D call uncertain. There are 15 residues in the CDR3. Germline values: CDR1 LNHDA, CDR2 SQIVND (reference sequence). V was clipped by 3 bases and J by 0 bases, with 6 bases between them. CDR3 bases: TGTGCCAGTAGTATCTACGGCTCTGGGGCCAACGTCCTGACTTTC. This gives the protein CASSIYGSGANVLTF.

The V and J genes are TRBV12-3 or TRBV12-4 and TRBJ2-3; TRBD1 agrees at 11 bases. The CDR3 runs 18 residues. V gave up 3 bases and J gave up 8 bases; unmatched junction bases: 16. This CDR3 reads CASSLDGGQGARLRTQYF. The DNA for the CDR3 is TGTGCCAGCAGTTTGGACGGAGGACAGGGGGCAAGATTACGTACGCAGTATTTT.

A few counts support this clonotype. The CDR3, as DNA: TGTGCCAGTAGCGGCCTTGGGGAGACCCAGTACTTC. Its translation is CASSGLGETQYF. The chain recombines TRBV19 with TRBJ2-5, with D uncertain. V dropped 6 bases and J dropped 5 bases, with 10 bases sitting between them. The CDR3 contains 12 residues. Per the germline V gene, CDR1 is LNHDA and CDR2 is SQIVND (reference sequence).

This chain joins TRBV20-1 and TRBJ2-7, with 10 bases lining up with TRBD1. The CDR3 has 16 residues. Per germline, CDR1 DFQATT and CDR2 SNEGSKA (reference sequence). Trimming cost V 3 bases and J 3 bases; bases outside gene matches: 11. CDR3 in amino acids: CSASFPGQGYDYEQYF. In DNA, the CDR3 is TGCAGTGCTAGTTTTCCGGGACAGGGGTACGACTACGAGCAGTACTTC.

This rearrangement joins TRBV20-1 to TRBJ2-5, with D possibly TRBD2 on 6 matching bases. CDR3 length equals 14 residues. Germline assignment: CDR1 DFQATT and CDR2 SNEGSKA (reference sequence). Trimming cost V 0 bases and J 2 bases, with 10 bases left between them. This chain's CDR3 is CSAREPGLQETQYF. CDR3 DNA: TGCAGTGCTAGAGAACCGGGACTGCAAGAGACCCAGTACTTC.

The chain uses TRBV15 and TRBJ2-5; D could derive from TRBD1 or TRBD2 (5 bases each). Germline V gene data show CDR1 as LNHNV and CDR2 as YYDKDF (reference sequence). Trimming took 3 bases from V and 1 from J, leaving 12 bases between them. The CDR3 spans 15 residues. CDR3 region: CATSSWAGTQETQYF. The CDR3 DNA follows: TGTGCCACCAGCAGTTGGGCAGGGACCCAAGAGACCCAGTACTTC.

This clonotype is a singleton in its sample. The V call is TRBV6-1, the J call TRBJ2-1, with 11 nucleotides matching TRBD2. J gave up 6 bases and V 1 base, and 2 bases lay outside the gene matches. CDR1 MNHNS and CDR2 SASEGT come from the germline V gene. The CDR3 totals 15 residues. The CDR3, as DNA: TGTGCCAGCAGTGAAGAGGGACTAGCGGTCAATGAGCAGTTCTTC. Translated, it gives CASSEEGLAVNEQFF.

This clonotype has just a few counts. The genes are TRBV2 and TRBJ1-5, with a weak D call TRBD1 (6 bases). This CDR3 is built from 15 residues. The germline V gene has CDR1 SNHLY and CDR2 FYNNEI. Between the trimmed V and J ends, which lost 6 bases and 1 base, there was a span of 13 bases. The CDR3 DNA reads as TGTGCCAGCAGACCCGACAGGCTCAGCAATCAGCCCCAGCATTTT. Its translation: CASRPDRLSNQPQHF.

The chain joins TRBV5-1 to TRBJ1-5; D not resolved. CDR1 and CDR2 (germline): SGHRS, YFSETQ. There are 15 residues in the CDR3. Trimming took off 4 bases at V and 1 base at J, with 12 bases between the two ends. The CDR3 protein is CASSPNGMSNQPQHF. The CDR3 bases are TGCGCCAGCAGCCCGAACGGGATGAGCAATCAGCCCCAGCATTTT. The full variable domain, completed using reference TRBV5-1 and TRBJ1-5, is KAGVTQTPRYLIKTRGQQVTLSCSPISGHRSVSWYQQTPGQGLQFLFEYFSETQRNKGNFPGRFSGRQFSNSRSEMNVSTLELGDSALYLCASSPNGMSNQPQHFGDGTRLSIL.

The CDR3 region is CAIRARDEQFF. Written as DNA, the CDR3 is TGTGCCATCAGGGCTAGGGACGAGCAGTTCTTC. The gene calls are TRBV10-3 and TRBJ2-1; D assignment may be TRBD1 or TRBD2 (5 bases each). The V end lost 6 bases, the J end lost 10 bases, and 10 bases lay between the germline ends. CDR3 length: 11 residues. Germline V gene data show CDR1 as ENHRY and CDR2 as SYGVKD.

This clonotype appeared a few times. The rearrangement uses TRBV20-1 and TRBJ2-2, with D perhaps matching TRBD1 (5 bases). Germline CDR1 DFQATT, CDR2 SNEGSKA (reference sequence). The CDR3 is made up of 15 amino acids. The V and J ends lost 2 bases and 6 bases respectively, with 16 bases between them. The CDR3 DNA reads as TGCAGTGCTAGAAATTGGTCAGGGCACGCCGGGGAGCTGTTTTTT. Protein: CSARNWSGHAGELFF.

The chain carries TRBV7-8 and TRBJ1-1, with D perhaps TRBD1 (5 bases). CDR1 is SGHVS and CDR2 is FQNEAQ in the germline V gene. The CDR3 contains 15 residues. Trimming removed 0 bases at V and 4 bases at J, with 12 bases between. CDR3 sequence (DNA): TGTGCCAGCAGCTTAGCGGGGCAGGGTGGCACTGAAGCTTTCTTT. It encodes CASSLAGQGGTEAFF. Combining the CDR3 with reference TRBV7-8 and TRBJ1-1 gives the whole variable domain GAGVSQSPRYKVAKRGQDVALRCDPISGHVSLFWYQQALGQGPEFLTYFQNEAQLDKSGLPSDRFFAERPEGSVSTLKIQRTQQEDSAVYLCASSLAGQGGTEAFFGQGTRLTVV.

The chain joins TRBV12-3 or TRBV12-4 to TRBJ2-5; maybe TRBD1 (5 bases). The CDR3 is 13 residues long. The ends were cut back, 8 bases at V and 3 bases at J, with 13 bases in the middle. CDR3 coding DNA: TGTGCCAGCTCCTGGCAAGGGGAAGAGACCCAGTACTTC. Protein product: CASSWQGEETQYF.

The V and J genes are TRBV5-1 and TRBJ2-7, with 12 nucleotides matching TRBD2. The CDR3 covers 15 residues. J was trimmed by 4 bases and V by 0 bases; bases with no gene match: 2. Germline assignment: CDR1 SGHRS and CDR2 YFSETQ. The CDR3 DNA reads TGCGCCAGCAGCTTGGGCGGACTAGCGGGATACGAGCAGTACTTC. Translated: CASSLGGLAGYEQYF.

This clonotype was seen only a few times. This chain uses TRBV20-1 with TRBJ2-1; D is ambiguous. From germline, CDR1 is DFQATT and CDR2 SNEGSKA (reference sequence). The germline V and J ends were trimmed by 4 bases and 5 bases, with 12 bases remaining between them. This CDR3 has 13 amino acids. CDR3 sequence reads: CSAKGLLNNEQFF. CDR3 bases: TGCAGTGCTAAAGGGCTATTGAACAATGAGCAGTTCTTC.

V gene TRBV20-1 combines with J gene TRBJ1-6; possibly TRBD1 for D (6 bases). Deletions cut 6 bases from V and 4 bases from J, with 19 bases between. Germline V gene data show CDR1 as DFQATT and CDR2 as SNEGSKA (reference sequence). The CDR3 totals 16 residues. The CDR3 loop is CSAIYGTQSYNSPLHF. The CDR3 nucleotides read TGCAGTGCCATCTACGGGACACAGAGTTATAATTCACCCCTCCACTTT.

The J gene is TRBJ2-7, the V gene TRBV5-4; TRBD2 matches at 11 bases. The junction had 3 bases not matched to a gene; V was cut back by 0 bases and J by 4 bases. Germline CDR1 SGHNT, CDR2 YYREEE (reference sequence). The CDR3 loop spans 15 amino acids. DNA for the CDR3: TGTGCCAGCAGCTTGGCCGGGACTAGCGGATACGAGCAGTACTTC. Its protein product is CASSLAGTSGYEQYF.